This T cell receptor (beta chain) was sequenced in a study of Ad26.COV2.S vaccination and SARS-CoV-2 variants. Findings and caveats of the study: After vaccination, reports described spike-specific CD8+ and CD4+ T cell responses as showing substantial breadth.

As for this clone: Its matching antigen is unknown.

Data came from immunoSEQ multiplex PCR; TCRdb stores just in-frame clones and leaves some out. The sample records around 310,000 clones, about nine tenths being singletons. Treatment defined: 19 received Ad26.COV2.S at low or high dose, single or two shots; several received placebo; per-sample allocation not given. Samples analyzed were those drawn on day 63 after the first vaccine or placebo injection. With V trimmed by 7 bases and J by 4 bases, 5 bases remained unmatched. Germline loops: CDR1 SNHLY, CDR2 FYNNEI. The CDR3 length is 14 residues. The sequence came from a person between 18 and 65 years old who received the Ad26.COV2.S COVID-19 vaccine or a placebo. The sequencing used peripheral blood, collected in a trial of Ad26.COV2.S vaccine versus placebo. This chain uses TRBV2 with TRBJ2-2, with 8 positions matching TRBD1. CDR3 protein: CASIPGTGTGELFF. The CDR3 DNA is TGTGCCAGCATCCCCGGGACAGGCACCGGGGAGCTGTTTTTT.